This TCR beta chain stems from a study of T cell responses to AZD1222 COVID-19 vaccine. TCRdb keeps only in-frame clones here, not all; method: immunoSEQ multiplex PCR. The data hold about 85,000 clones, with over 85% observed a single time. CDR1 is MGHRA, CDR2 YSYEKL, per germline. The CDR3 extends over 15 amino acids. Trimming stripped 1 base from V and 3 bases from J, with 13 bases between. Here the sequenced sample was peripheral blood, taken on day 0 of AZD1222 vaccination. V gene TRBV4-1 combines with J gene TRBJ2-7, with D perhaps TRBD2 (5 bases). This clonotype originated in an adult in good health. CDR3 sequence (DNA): TGCGCCAGCAGCCAAGCTAGCTCCTCCGGCTACGAGCAGTACTTC. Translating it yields CASSQASSSGYEQYF.